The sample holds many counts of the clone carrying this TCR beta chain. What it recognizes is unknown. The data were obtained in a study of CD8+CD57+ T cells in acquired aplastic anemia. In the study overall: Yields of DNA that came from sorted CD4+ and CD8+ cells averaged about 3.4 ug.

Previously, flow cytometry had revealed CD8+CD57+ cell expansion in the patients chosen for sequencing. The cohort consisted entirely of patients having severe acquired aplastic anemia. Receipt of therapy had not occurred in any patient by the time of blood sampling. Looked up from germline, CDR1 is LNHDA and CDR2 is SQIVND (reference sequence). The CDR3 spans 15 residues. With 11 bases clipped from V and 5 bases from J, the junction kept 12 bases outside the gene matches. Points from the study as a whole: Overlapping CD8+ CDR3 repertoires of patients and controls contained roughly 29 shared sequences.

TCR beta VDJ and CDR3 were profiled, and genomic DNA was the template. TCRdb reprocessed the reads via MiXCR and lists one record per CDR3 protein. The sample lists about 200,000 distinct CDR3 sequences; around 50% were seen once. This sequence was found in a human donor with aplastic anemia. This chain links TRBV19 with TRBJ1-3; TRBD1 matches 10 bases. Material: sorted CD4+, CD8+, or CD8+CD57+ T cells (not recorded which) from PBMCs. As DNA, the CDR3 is TGTGCCGTGAGGACCGGGACAGGGGATCGAAACACCATATATTTT. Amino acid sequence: CAVRTGTGDRNTIYF. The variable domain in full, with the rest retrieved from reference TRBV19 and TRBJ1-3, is DGGITQSPKYLFRKEGQNVTLSCEQNLNHDAMYWYRQDPGQGLRLIYYSQIVNDFQKGDIAEGYSVSREKKESFPLTVTSAQKNPTAFYLCAVRTGTGDRNTIYFGEGSWLTVV.